Each of the 13 T cell receptor beta chains below was sequenced from the same sample in a study of shared T cell receptors in the human thymus. The method was immunoSEQ multiplex PCR; TCRdb's version includes in-frame clones alone and lacks a portion of them. The sample consists of under 700,000 clones, 70% to 80% of them appearing once. This sample also appeared in a second study, on human thymus T cells.

The specimen was thymocytes. Receptors originate from a boy in the first two years of life with a congenital heart defect.

This clone was detected a few times. The J gene is TRBJ2-1, the V gene TRBV11-2, with 13 bases that match TRBD2. Germline CDR1 reads SGHAT; CDR2 reads FQNNGV. The V segment lost 5 bases and the J segment 9 bases; nucleotides outside the gene matches: 10. This CDR3 has 16 residues. CDR3 in amino acids: CASSPPALAGGGEQFF. DNA for the CDR3: TGTGCCAGCAGCCCACCGGCACTAGCGGGAGGGGGTGAGCAGTTCTTC.

The chain is built from TRBV27 and TRBJ2-7; TRBD1 is a possible D gene (6 bases). Germline V gene sequence: CDR1 MNHEY, CDR2 SMNVEV (reference sequence). The CDR3 spans 17 residues. Trimming left V 5 bases short and J 2 bases short, with 22 bases between. The CDR3 sequence is CASSLLSNREGPYEQYF. The CDR3 DNA sequence: TGTGCCAGCAGTCTACTCTCCAACAGGGAAGGCCCCTACGAGCAGTACTTC.

The chain recombines TRBV15 with TRBJ2-3; 9 nucleotides match TRBD2. The CDR3 length is 14 residues. V lost 3 bases, J lost 6 bases, and 4 bases stayed unmatched. CDR1 and CDR2 from the germline V gene are LNHNV and YYDKDF (reference sequence). This CDR3 reads CATSRREGGDTQYF. The CDR3, as DNA: TGTGCCACCAGCAGGCGGGAGGGGGGGGATACGCAGTATTTT.

This clone was picked up one time. The chain is built from TRBV27 and TRBJ2-3; D may be TRBD2 (6 bases). CDR1 is MNHEY and CDR2 is SMNVEV in the germline V gene (reference sequence). The CDR3 is 17 amino acids. V was pared by 5 bases and J by 2 bases, with 20 bases between. In nucleotides, the CDR3 is TGTGCCAGCAGTCCCCCGAAAGCGGAGGGGACCACAGATACGCAGTATTTT. This gives the protein CASSPPKAEGTTDTQYF.

The V call is TRBV4-1, the J call TRBJ2-7, with D possibly TRBD2 on 5 matching bases. The V and J ends lost 0 bases and 2 bases respectively, with 11 bases between them. CDR3 length: 15 residues. Germline CDR1 and CDR2: MGHRA and YSYEKL. The CDR3: CASSQDPSGTYEQYF. The CDR3 DNA reads TGCGCCAGCAGCCAAGATCCCAGCGGAACCTACGAGCAGTACTTC.

The V call is TRBV6-1, the J call TRBJ1-1, with 9 positions matching TRBD1. CDR1 is MNHNS, CDR2 SASEGT, per germline. V gave up 4 bases and J gave up 2 bases; unmatched junction bases: 2. The CDR3 runs 14 residues. The CDR3 is CASSGTGDNTEAFF. CDR3 bases: TGTGCCAGCAGTGGGACAGGGGACAACACTGAAGCTTTCTTT.

This clone was observed a handful of times. The chain recombines TRBV4-3 with TRBJ1-1, with unresolved D. Germline V CDR1 and CDR2: LGHNA, YSLEER. V was cut by 4 bases and J by 3 bases, with 9 bases left in between. The CDR3 consists of 13 residues. The CDR3 loop is CASSRGLHTEAFF. The CDR3 region has the DNA TGCGCCAGCAGCCGAGGACTGCACACTGAAGCTTTCTTT.

The V and J genes are TRBV5-5 and TRBJ2-2, with D possibly being TRBD2 (6 bases). CDR3 length: 18 residues. Trimming left V 3 bases short and J 3 bases short, with 21 bases between. The V gene's germline CDR1 is SGHKS and CDR2 YYEKEE (reference sequence). The CDR3 region has the DNA TGTGCCAGCAGCTCATCCCTAGCGCGGTGGTTGGACACCGGGGAGCTGTTTTTT. Translated, it gives CASSSSLARWLDTGELFF.

The V and J genes are TRBV10-3 and TRBJ1-3; D is possibly TRBD1 (5 bases). Per the germline V gene, CDR1 is ENHRY and CDR2 is SYGVKD. The CDR3 is 19 amino acids. Deletions cut 0 bases from V and 0 bases from J, with 18 bases between. In nucleotides, the CDR3 is TGTGCCATCAGTGAGTCGAGCGCGGACATTTTGAGCTCTGGAAACACCATATATTTT. Amino acid sequence: CAISESSADILSSGNTIYF.

The V call is TRBV4-3, the J call TRBJ2-2; no clear D gene. CDR3 size: 15 residues. V dropped 0 bases and J dropped 0 bases, with 5 bases sitting between them. The V gene's germline CDR1 is LGHNA and CDR2 YSLEER. CDR3 region: CASSQDSANTGELFF. CDR3 in DNA: TGCGCCAGCAGCCAAGATTCCGCGAACACCGGGGAGCTGTTTTTT.

The chain uses TRBV15 and TRBJ2-7; D is uncertain. Germline V lookup: CDR1 LNHNV, CDR2 YYDKDF (reference sequence). This CDR3 contains 13 residues. V was trimmed by 0 bases and J by 2 bases, leaving 5 bases between them. CDR3 protein: CATSRELAYEQYF. The CDR3 DNA reads as TGTGCCACCAGCAGAGAACTGGCCTACGAGCAGTACTTC. The variable domain in full, with the rest retrieved from reference TRBV15 and TRBJ2-7, is DAMVIQNPRYQVTQFGKPVTLSCSQTLNHNVMYWYQQKSSQAPKLLFHYYDKDFNNEADTPDNFQSRRPNTSFCFLDIRSPGLGDTAMYLCATSRELAYEQYFGPGTRLTVT.

In nucleotides, the CDR3 is TGTGCCAGCTCACCAGAAGGGAGAGAGCAGTACTTC. It yields the protein CASSPEGREQYF. The rearrangement joins TRBV18 to TRBJ2-7, with a weak D call TRBD2 (5 bases). V was clipped by 2 bases and J by 7 bases, with 9 bases between them. CDR3 size: 12 residues. Germline CDR1 is KGHSH and CDR2 is LQKENI.

The table lists this clone with a few counts. The chain couples TRBV27 to TRBJ1-5, with a tentative D call TRBD1 (5 bases). The CDR3 loop spans 16 amino acids. CDR1 and CDR2 from the germline V gene are MNHEY and SMNVEV (reference sequence). Trimming pared 5 bases from V and 3 bases from J, leaving 17 bases between. The CDR3 DNA is TGTGCCAGCAGTCCCCTCCGGGGGAAAAACAATCAGCCCCAGCATTTT. Translating gives CASSPLRGKNNQPQHF.